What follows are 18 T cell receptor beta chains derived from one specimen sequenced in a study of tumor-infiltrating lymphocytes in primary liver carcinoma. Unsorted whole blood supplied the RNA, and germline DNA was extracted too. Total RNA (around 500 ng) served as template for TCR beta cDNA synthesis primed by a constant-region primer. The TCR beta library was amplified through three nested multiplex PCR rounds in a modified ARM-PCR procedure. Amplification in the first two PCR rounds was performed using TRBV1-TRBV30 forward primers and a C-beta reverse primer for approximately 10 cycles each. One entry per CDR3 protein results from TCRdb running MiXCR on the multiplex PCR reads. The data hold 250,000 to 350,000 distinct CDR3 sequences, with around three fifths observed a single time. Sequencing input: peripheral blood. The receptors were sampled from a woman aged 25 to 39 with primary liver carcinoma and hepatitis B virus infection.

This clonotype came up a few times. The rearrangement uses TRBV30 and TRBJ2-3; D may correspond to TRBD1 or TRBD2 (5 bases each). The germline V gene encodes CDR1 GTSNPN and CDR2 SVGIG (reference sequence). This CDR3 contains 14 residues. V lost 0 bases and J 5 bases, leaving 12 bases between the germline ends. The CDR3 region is CAWSVWGSGDTQYF. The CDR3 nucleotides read TGTGCCTGGAGTGTTTGGGGGAGTGGAGATACGCAGTATTTT.

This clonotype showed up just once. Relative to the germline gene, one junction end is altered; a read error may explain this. As DNA, the CDR3 is TGTGCCAGTAGCTTAGTTATGCGGGGCACAGATACGCAGTATTTT. Encoded protein: CASSLVMRGTDTQYF. This chain joins TRBV11-3 and TRBJ2-3, with D tentatively TRBD2 (5 bases). The CDR3 extends over 15 amino acids. In germline, CDR1 is SGHNT, CDR2 YENEEA.

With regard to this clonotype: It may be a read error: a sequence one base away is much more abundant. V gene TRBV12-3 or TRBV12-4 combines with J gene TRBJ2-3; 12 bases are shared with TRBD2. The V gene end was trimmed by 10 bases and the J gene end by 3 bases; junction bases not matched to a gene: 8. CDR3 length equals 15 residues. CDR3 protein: CATRRLAGVTDTQYF. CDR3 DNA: TGTGCCACCAGACGACTAGCGGGGGTGACAGATACGCAGTATTTT.

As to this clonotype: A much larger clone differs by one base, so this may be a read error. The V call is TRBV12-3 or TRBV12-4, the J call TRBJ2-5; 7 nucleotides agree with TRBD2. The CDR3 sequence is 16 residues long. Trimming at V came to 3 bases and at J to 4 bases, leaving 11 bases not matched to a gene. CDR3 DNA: TGTGCCAGCAGTTTCGGACTAGGGAGGTTTCGAGAGACCCAGTACTTC. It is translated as CASSFGLGRFRETQYF.

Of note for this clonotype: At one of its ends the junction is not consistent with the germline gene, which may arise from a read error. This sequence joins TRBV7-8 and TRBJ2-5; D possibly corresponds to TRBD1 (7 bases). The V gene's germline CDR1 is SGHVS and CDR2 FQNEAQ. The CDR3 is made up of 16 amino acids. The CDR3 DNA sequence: TGTGCCAGCAGCCCCACCTCAGGGGGGCGAAGGGAGACACAGTACTTC. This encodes CASSPTSGGRRETQYF. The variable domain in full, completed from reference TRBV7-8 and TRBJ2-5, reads GAGVSQSPRYKVAKRGQDVALRCDPISGHVSLFWYQQALGQGPEFLTYFQNEAQLDKSGLPSDRFFAERPEGSVSTLKIQRTQQEDSAVYLCASSPTSGGRRETQYFGPGTRLLVL.

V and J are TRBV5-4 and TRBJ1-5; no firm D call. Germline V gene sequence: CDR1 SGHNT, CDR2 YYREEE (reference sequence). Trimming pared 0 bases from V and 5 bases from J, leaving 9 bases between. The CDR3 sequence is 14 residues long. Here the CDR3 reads CASSLGGRDQPQHF. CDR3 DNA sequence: TGTGCCAGCAGCTTGGGGGGTAGGGATCAGCCCCAGCATTTT.

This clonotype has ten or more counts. CDR3 in DNA: TGTGCCAGCCTTCTTTACACCGGGGAGCTGTTTTTT. This encodes CASLLYTGELFF. This chain joins TRBV11-2 and TRBJ2-2; no reliable D call. CDR1 is SGHAT, CDR2 FQNNGV, per germline. The germline V and J ends were trimmed by 8 bases and 3 bases, with 7 bases remaining between them. This CDR3 spans 12 amino acids.

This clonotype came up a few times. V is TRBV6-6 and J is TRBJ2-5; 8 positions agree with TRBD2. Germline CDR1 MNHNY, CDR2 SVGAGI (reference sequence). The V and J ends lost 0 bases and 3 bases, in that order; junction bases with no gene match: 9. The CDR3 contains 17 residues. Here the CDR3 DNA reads TGTGCCAGCAGTTACTCCGGACTAGCAAAAAAAGAAGAGACCCAGTACTTC. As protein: CASSYSGLAKKEETQYF.

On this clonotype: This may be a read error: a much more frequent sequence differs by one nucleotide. The CDR3 DNA reads as TGTGCCAGCAGCCTTGACCCAACAGGGCAGCCCCAGCATTTT. Protein product: CASSLDPTGQPQHF. The chain carries TRBV12-3 or TRBV12-4 and TRBJ1-5, with D possibly TRBD1 on 6 matching bases. V shed 6 bases and J shed 7 bases, with 16 bases lying between them. CDR3 size: 14 residues.

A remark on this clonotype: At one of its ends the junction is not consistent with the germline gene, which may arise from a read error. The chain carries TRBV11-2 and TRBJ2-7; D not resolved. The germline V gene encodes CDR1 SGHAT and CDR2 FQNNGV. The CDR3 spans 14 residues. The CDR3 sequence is CANSLFSSSYEQYF. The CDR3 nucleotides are TGTGCCAACAGCTTATTTTCCTCCTCCTATGAACAGTACTTC.

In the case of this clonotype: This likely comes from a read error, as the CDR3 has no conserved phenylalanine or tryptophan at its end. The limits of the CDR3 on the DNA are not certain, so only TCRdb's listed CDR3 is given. CDR3 amino acids: CASSLASQETQNS. The chain joins TRBV11-2 to TRBJ2-5. CDR1 SGHAT and CDR2 FQNNGV come from the germline V gene. The CDR3 adds up to 13 amino acids, both ends counted.

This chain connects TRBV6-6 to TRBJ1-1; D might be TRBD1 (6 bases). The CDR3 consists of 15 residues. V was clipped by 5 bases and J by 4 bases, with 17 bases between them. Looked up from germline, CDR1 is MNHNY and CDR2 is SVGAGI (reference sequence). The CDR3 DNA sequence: TGTGCCAGCAGTACCCCGAAGGGGGGGAGCACTGAAGCTTTCTTT. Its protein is CASSTPKGGSTEAFF.

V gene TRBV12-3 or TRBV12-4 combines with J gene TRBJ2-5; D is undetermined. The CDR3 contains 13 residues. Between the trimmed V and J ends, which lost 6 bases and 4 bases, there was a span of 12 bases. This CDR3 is CASSYRLGETQYF. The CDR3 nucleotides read TGTGCCAGCAGCTACAGACTGGGAGAGACCCAGTACTTC.

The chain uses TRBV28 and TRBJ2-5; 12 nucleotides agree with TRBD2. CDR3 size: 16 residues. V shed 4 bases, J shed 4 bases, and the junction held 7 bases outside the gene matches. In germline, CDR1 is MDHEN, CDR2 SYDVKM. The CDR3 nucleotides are TGTGCCAGCAGTTCCCAAGGACTAGCGGGATCAGAGACCCAGTACTTC. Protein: CASSSQGLAGSETQYF.

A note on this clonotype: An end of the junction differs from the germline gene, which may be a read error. The CDR3 loop reads CASRPGLAGVEETKYF. In nucleotides, the CDR3 is TGTGCCAGTAGACCCGGACTAGCGGGAGTCGAAGAGACCAAGTACTTC. The chain joins TRBV12-3 or TRBV12-4 to TRBJ2-5; 13 positions agree with TRBD2. The length of the CDR3 is 16 residues.

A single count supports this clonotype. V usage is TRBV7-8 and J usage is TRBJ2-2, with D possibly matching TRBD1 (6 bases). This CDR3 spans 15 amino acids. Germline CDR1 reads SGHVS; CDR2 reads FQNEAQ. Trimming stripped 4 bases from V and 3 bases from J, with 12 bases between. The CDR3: CASSSSDSYTGELFF. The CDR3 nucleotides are TGTGCCAGCAGCTCCTCGGACAGTTACACCGGGGAGCTGTTTTTT.

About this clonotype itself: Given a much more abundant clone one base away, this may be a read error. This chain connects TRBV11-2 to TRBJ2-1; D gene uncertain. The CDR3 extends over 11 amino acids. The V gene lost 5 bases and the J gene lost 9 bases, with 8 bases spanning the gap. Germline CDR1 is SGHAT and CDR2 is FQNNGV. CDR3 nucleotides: TGTGCCAGCAGCCTGGTTAGTGAGCAGTTCTTC. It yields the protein CASSLVSEQFF.

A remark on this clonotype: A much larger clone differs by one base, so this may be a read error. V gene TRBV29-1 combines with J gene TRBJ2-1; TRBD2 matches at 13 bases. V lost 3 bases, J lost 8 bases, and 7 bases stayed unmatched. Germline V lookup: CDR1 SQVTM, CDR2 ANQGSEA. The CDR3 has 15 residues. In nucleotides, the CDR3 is TGCAGCGTTGATCAACTAGCGGGGGGGTACGATGAGCAGTTCTTC. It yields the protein CSVDQLAGGYDEQFF.